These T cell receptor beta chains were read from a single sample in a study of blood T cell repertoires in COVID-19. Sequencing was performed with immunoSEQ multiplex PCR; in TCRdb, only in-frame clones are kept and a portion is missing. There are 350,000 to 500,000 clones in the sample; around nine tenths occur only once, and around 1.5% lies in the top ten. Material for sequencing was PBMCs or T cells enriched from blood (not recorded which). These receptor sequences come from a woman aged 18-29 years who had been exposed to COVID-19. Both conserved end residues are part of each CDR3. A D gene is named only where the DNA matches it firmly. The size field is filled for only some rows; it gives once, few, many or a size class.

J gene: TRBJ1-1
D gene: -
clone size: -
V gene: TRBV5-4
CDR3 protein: CASSLESLTEAFF
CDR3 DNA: TGTGCCAGCAGCTTGGAAAGCCTTACTGAAGCTTTCTTT

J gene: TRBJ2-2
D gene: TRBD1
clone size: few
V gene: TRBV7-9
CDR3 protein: CASSLRLRQGDTGELFF
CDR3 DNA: TGTGCCAGCAGCTTGCGGTTGAGACAGGGGGACACCGGGGAGCTGTTTTTT

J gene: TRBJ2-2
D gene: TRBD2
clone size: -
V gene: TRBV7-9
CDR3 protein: CASSPRLAGGNTGELFF
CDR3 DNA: TGTGCCAGCAGCCCCAGACTAGCGGGGGGGAACACCGGGGAGCTGTTTTTT

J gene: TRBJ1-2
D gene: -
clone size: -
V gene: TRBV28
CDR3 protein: CASSFDDRPVYGYTF
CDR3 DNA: TGTGCCAGCAGTTTTGACGACAGGCCCGTCTATGGCTACACCTTC

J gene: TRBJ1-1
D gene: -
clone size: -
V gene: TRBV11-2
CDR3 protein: CASSPQGTRNTEAFF
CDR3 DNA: TGTGCCAGCAGCCCGCAGGGTACAAGGAACACTGAAGCTTTCTTT

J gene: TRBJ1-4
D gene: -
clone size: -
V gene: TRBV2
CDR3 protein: CASSDTGSANEKLFF
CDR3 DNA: TGTGCCAGCAGTGATACAGGGTCGGCTAATGAAAAACTGTTTTTT

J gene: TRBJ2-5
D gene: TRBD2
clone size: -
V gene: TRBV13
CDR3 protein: CASSPSGERGGLGETQYF
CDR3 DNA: TGTGCCAGCAGCCCCTCCGGCGAGCGGGGGGGATTGGGGGAGACCCAGTACTTC

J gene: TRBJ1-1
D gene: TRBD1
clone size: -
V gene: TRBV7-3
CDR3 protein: CASSLTGGTEAFF
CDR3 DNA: TGTGCCAGCAGCTTGACAGGGGGCACTGAAGCTTTCTTT

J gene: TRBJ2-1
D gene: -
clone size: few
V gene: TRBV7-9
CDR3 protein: CASSPTSTSYNEQFF
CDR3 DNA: TGTGCCAGCAGTCCGACTAGTACATCCTACAATGAGCAGTTCTTC

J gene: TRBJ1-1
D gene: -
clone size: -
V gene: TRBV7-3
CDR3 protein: CASSLARTVNTEAFF
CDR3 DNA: TGTGCCAGCAGCTTAGCCCGGACAGTGAACACTGAAGCTTTCTTT

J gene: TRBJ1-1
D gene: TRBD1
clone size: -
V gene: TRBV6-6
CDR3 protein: CASKGTANTEAFF
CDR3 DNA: TGTGCCAGCAAGGGGACAGCGAACACTGAAGCTTTCTTT

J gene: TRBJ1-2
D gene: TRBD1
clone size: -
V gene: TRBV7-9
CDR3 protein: CASSQQGAQGYTF
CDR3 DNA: TGTGCCAGCAGCCAACAGGGGGCGCAGGGCTACACCTTC

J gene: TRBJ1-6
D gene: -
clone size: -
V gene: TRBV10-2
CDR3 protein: CASSTGGYSSPLHF
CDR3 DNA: TGCGCCAGCTCGACGGGGGGGTATAGCTCACCCCTCCACTTT

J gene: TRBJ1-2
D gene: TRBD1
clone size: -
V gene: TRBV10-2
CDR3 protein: CASNPGQGARYGYTF
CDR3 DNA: TGCGCCAGCAACCCCGGACAGGGGGCTCGGTATGGCTACACCTTC

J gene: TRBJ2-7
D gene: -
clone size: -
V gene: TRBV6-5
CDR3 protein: CASRYSLGATDYEQYF
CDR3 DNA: TGTGCCAGCAGGTACTCGTTAGGGGCAACGGACTACGAGCAGTACTTC

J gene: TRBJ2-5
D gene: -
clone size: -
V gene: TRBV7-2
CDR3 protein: CASSYSRGAQETQYF
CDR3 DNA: TGTGCCAGCAGCTACTCCCGGGGGGCACAAGAGACCCAGTACTTC

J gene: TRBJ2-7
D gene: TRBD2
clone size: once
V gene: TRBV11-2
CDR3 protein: CASSLDLSGGAVYEQYF
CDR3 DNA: TGTGCCAGCAGCTTAGATCTCTCGGGGGGGGCCGTCTACGAGCAGTACTTC

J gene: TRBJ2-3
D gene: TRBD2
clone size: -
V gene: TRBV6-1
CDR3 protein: CASSALLAGVTDTQYF
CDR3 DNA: TGTGCCAGCAGTGCACTACTAGCGGGAGTTACAGATACGCAGTATTTT

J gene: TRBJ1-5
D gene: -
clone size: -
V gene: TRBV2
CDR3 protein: CASSLDTSYSNQPQHF
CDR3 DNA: TGTGCCAGCAGTCTTGACACGAGCTATAGCAATCAGCCCCAGCATTTT

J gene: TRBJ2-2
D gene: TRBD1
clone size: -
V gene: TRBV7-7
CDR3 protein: CASSLRGSGDTGELFF
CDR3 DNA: TGTGCTAGCAGCCTCAGGGGGTCGGGCGACACCGGGGAGCTGTTTTTT

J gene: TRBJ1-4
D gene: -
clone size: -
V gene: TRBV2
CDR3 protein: CASQGTEVKLFF
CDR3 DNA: TGTGCCAGCCAGGGAACAGAAGTAAAACTGTTTTTT

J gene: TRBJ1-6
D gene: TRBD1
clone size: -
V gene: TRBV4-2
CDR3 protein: CASSQPPGQGNSPLHF
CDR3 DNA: TGTGCCAGCAGCCAACCTCCGGGACAGGGGAATTCACCCCTCCACTTT

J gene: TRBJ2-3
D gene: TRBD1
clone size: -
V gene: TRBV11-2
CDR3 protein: CASIGQGASTDTQYF
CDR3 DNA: TGTGCCAGCATCGGGCAGGGGGCCTCCACAGATACGCAGTATTTT

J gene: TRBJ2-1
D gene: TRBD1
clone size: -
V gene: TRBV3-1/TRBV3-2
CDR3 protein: CASSPGQGADLTYNEQFF
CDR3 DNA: TGTGCCAGCAGCCCGGGACAGGGGGCTGACCTAACCTACAATGAGCAGTTCTTC

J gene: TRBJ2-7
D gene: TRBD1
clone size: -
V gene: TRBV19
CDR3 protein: CASSIDVPRDRAYEQYF
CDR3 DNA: TGTGCCAGTAGTATAGATGTCCCCCGGGACAGAGCCTACGAGCAGTACTTC

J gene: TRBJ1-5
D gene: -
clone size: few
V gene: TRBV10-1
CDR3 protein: CASPVDRMNSNQPQHF
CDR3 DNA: TGCGCCAGCCCTGTTGACAGGATGAATAGCAATCAGCCCCAGCATTTT

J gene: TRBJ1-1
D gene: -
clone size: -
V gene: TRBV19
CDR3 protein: CASSIVGGFGAFF
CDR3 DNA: TGTGCCAGTAGTATAGTCGGGGGATTTGGAGCTTTCTTT

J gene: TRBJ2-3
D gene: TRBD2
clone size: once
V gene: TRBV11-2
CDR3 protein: CASTPGLAGGKVPQYF
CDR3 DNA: TGTGCCAGCACCCCGGGACTAGCGGGTGGGAAGGTTCCGCAGTATTTT

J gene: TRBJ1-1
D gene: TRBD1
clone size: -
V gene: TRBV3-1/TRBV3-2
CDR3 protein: CASSPPGQGRNTEAFF
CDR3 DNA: TGTGCCAGCAGCCCTCCGGGACAGGGGCGGAACACTGAAGCTTTCTTT

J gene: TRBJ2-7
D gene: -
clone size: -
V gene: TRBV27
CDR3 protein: CASSYQGSYEQYF
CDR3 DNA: TGTGCCAGCAGTTATCAGGGCTCCTACGAGCAGTACTTC

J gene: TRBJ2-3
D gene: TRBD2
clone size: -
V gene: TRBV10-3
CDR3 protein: CAISELLTSGYTDTQYF
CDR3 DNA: TGTGCCATCAGTGAGCTTTTGACTAGCGGATACACAGATACGCAGTATTTT

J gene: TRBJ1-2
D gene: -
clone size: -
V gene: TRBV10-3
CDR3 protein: CAISAQSNYGYTF
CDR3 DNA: TGTGCCATCAGCGCACAGAGTAACTATGGCTACACCTTC

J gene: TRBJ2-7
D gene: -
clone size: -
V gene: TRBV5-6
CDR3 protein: CASSLLRSYEQYF
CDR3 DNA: TGTGCCAGCAGCTTGTTACGGAGTTACGAGCAGTACTTC

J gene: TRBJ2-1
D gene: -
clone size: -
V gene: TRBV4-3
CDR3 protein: CASSRVTSGADNEQFF
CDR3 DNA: TGCGCCAGCAGCCGAGTCACTTCCGGCGCGGACAATGAGCAGTTCTTC

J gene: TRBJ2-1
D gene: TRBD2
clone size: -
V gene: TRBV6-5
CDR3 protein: CASSFPGLAGPNEQFF
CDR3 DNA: TGTGCCAGCAGTTTCCCGGGACTAGCGGGGCCCAATGAGCAGTTCTTC

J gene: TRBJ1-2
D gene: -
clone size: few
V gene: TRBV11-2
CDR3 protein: CASSFVSRTPGGGYYGYTF
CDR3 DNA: TGTGCCAGCAGCTTTGTATCCCGGACACCAGGTGGGGGGTACTATGGCTACACCTTC

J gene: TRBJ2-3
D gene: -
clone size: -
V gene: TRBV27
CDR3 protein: CASSFRGLSLEQYF
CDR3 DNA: TGTGCCAGCAGTTTCAGGGGCTTAAGCTTAGAGCAGTATTTT

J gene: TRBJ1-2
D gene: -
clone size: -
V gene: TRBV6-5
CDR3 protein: CASSLGPGRYGYTF
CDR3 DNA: TGTGCCAGCAGTTTAGGACCAGGGCGCTATGGCTACACCTTC

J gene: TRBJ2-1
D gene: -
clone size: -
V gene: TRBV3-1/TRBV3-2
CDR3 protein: CASSQDWGAIEQFF
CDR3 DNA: TGTGCCAGCAGCCAAGATTGGGGCGCCATAGAGCAGTTCTTC

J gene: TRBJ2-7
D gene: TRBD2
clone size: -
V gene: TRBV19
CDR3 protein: CASSIGTSGRTYEQYF
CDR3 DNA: TGTGCCAGTAGTATAGGGACTAGCGGGAGGACCTACGAGCAGTACTTC

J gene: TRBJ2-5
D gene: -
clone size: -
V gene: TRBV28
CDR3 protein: CASRARETQYF
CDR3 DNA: TGTGCCTCCAGGGCGCGGGAGACCCAGTACTTC

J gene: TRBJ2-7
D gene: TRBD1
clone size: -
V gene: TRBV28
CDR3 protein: CASSLQGVNRYEQYF
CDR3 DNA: TGTGCCAGCAGTTTACAGGGGGTAAACCGATACGAGCAGTACTTC

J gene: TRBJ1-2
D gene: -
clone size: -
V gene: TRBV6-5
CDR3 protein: CASQGGGFYGYTF
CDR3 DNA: TGTGCCAGCCAGGGAGGGGGTTTCTATGGCTACACCTTC

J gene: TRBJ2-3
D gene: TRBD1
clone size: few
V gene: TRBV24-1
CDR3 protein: CATSDSDRDSSGDTQYF
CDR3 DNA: TGTGCCACCAGTGATTCGGACAGGGATTCTTCGGGAGATACGCAGTATTTT

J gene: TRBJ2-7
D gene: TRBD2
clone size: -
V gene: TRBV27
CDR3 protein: CASRLAGESYEQYF
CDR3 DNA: TGTGCCAGCAGACTAGCGGGAGAATCCTACGAGCAGTACTTC

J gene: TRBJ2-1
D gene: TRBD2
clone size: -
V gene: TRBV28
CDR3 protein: CASSILMSGANEQFF
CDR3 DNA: TGTGCCAGCAGTATCCTCATGAGCGGGGCTAATGAGCAGTTCTTC

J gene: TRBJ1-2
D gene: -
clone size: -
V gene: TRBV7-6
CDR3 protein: CASSLAGNYGYTF
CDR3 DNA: TGTGCCAGCAGCTTAGCCGGGAACTATGGCTACACCTTC

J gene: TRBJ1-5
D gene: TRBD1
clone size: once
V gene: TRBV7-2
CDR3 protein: CASSPPDRGMDQPQHF
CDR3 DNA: TGTGCCAGCAGCCCTCCTGACAGGGGCATGGATCAGCCCCAGCATTTT

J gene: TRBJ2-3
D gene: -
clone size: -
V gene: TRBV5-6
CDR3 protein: CASSLVGSPTAPGDTQYF
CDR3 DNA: TGTGCCAGCAGCTTGGTCGGTTCGCCAACAGCTCCTGGGGATACGCAGTATTTT

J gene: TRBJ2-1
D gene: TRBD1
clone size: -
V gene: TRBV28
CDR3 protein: CASSFLGQGNEQFF
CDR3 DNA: TGTGCCAGCAGTTTCTTAGGACAGGGTAATGAGCAGTTCTTC

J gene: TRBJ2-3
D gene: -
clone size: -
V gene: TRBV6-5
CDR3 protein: CASKTSGWADTQYF
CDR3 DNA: TGTGCCAGCAAGACGTCGGGGTGGGCAGATACGCAGTATTTT

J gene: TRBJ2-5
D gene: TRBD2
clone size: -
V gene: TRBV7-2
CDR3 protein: CASSLGTSGRETQYF
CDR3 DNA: TGTGCCAGCAGCTTAGGGACTAGCGGGCGAGAGACCCAGTACTTC

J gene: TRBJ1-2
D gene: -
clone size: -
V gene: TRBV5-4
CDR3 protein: CASSPGQWRYGYTF
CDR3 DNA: TGTGCCAGCAGTCCCGGACAGTGGCGATATGGCTACACCTTC

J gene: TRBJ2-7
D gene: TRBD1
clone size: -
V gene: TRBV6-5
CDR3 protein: CASGSRTGFHEQYF
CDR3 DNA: TGTGCCAGCGGTTCGCGGACAGGGTTCCACGAGCAGTACTTC

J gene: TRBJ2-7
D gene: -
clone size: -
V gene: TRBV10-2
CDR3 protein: CASRTERQGGGEQYF
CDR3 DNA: TGCGCCAGCAGAACCGAAAGACAGGGAGGCGGCGAGCAGTACTTC